This TCR beta chain was identified during a study of radiation and T cells in renal cell carcinoma. Whole-study context: Nephrectomy followed 15 Gy stereotactic body radiation by 4 weeks. General study findings and limits: In blood, top tumor clones expanded by 2 weeks, shrinking by 4.

Details on this clone: Its antigen is unknown.

Sequenced by immunoSEQ multiplex PCR; TCRdb stores in-frame clones only, minus some. The sample has 100,000 to 150,000 clones; about four fifths are singletons. V lost 4 bases, J lost 3 bases, and 12 bases lay in between. CDR3 size: 15 residues. Germline CDR1 is MNHEY and CDR2 is SVGAGI. Time point reported: blood 2 weeks post-SBRT. The sample's treatment: 15 Gy SBRT to primary tumor, nephrectomy 4 weeks later. Serial blood draws occurred at baseline and 2 and 4 weeks post-SBRT. This TCR was sampled from a man between 50 and 59 years old with renal cell carcinoma. The sample was blood, taken from a patient whose treatment included radiotherapy and nephrectomy. This chain uses TRBV6-5 with TRBJ1-4; possibly TRBD1 for D (5 bases). CDR3 protein: CASSLFGAANEKLFF. The CDR3 coding sequence is TGTGCCAGCAGTTTGTTCGGGGCTGCTAATGAAAAACTGTTTTTT.